This is a list of T cell receptor beta chains from one sample in a study of blood T cell repertoires in COVID-19. Produced via immunoSEQ multiplex PCR; TCRdb's table is partial and in-frame only. The sample has 350,000 to 450,000 clones, 70% to 90% seen once. Sequenced: peripheral blood. The receptors come from a woman aged 55-75 years with COVID-19, enrolled during active disease. Each CDR3 is given with its conserved first and last residue. D genes are given only for firm matches. The size of a clone is reported for some rows only, either as once, few or many, or as a class for expanded clones.

TRBJ2-5,-,-,TRBV5-1,TGCGCCAGCAGCTTGGCCGGAGGTAACCAAGAGACCCAGTACTTC,CASSLAGGNQETQYF
TRBJ2-7,-,-,TRBV5-6,TGTGCCAGCAGCCTCCTACCCTACGAGCAGTACTTC,CASSLLPYEQYF
TRBJ2-6,-,-,TRBV27,TGTGCCAGCCGCTATGCTGGGGCCAACGTCCTGACTTTC,CASRYAGANVLTF
TRBJ2-4,TRBD2,-,TRBV11-1,TGTGCCAGCAGCCCCGGACTAGCGGGGGGACAAAACATTCAGTACTTC,CASSPGLAGGQNIQYF
TRBJ1-2,-,-,TRBV6-5,TGTGCCAGCCGATCGTCTGGGCAGGGCGACTATGGCTACACCTTC,CASRSSGQGDYGYTF
TRBJ1-1,-,few,TRBV28,TGTGCCAGCCGAAAGGCGGATCCCATGAACACTGAAGCTTTCTTT,CASRKADPMNTEAFF
TRBJ2-7,TRBD1,-,TRBV7-9,TGTGCCAGCAGCTTCTTGGGGACAGGGTCAAACGAGCAGTACTTC,CASSFLGTGSNEQYF
TRBJ2-5,-,-,TRBV9,TGTGCCAGCAGCGTTAGCGTGACAGAGACCCAGTACTTC,CASSVSVTETQYF
TRBJ2-7,TRBD1,-,TRBV2,TGTGCCAGCAGTCCGGGACAGGGACCCTCCTACGAGCAGTACTTC,CASSPGQGPSYEQYF
TRBJ2-2,-,-,TRBV9,TGTGCCAGCTCCCCGCCGACTGAAACCGGGGAGCTGTTTTTT,CASSPPTETGELFF
TRBJ2-1,TRBD2,-,TRBV28,TGTGCCACCATCACAACGGGGACTAGGCGGAATGAGCAGTTCTTC,CATITTGTRRNEQFF
TRBJ1-2,-,-,TRBV7-9,TGTGCCAGCAGCTTACAGGAACAGGGACGCTACACCTTC,CASSLQEQGRYTF
TRBJ1-4,-,-,TRBV3-1/TRBV3-2,TGTGCCAGCAGCCAAGCGGACTTCTTTTCAGTTTTGGTACAGACAACTAATGAAAAACTGTTTTTT,CASSQADFFSVLVQTTNEKLFF
TRBJ1-1,-,-,TRBV24-1,TGTGCCACCAGTGAGAGGACTAGGGGAGAGGCTTTCTTT,CATSERTRGEAFF
TRBJ1-3,-,few,TRBV7-9,TGTGCCAGCAGCCCAGCCCTCTCTCAGGGTACTGGAAACACCATATATTTT,CASSPALSQGTGNTIYF
TRBJ2-5,-,-,TRBV6-5,TGTGCCAGCAGTTACTCGACAAGAGAGACCCAGTACTTC,CASSYSTRETQYF